The 31 T cell receptor beta chains given below trace back to one sample, sequenced in a study of cytomegalovirus exposure and HLA in healthy donors (dated by TCRdb to about 2017). Library method: the immunoSEQ multiplex PCR assay. A mixture of 60 forward primers for TCR Vbeta segments and 13 reverse primers for TCR Jbeta segments was used in the multiplex PCR. Entries here come from immuneACCESS through TCRdb and include only in-frame sequences with V and J called. Some clones fail to appear in such tables; in the studies checked, an unresolved V gene covers under half of the shortfall, and the cause of the remainder is unknown. This sample holds 130,000 to 150,000 clones; roughly 70% were observed only once. In total, the top ten clones hold 4.3% of the sample. The sequencing input was PBMCs. These receptors came from a young man in good health and CMV-seropositive.

The count of this clone is one. The chain links TRBV7-4 to TRBJ2-7, with no clear D. Looked up from germline, CDR1 is SGHVT and CDR2 is SQSDAQ. Trimming stripped 2 bases from V and 1 base from J, with 12 bases between. The CDR3 length is 15 residues. Written as DNA, the CDR3 is TGTGCCAGCAGCTTATCACGGCGGCCGTCCTACGAGCAGTACTTC. Protein sequence: CASSLSRRPSYEQYF.

The rearrangement links TRBV28 to TRBJ1-3; D gene uncertain. V was clipped by 6 bases and J by 4 bases, with 7 bases between them. The CDR3 length is 12 residues. The germline V gene encodes CDR1 MDHEN and CDR2 SYDVKM. The chain's CDR3 is CASSHRGNTIYF. The CDR3 DNA follows: TGTGCCAGCAGCCACCGGGGAAACACCATATATTTT. Supplemented by reference TRBV28 and TRBJ1-3, the full variable domain reads DVKVTQSSRYLVKRTGEKVFLECVQDMDHENMFWYRQDPGLGLRLIYFSYDVKMKEKGDIPEGYSVSREKKERFSLILESASTNQTSMYLCASSHRGNTIYFGEGSWLTVV.

The V call is TRBV5-1, the J call TRBJ1-2; tentatively, D is TRBD1 (6 bases). Germline assignment: CDR1 SGHRS and CDR2 YFSETQ. Trimming took off 6 bases at V and 4 bases at J, with 16 bases between the two ends. The CDR3 spans 14 residues. The CDR3 DNA is TGCGCCAGCACCCCGGGGGGCGCCGGCTATGGCTACACCTTC. Translated, it gives CASTPGGAGYGYTF. The full variable domain, completed using reference TRBV5-1 and TRBJ1-2, is KAGVTQTPRYLIKTRGQQVTLSCSPISGHRSVSWYQQTPGQGLQFLFEYFSETQRNKGNFPGRFSGRQFSNSRSEMNVSTLELGDSALYLCASTPGGAGYGYTFGSGTRLTVV.

V is TRBV2 and J is TRBJ1-1, with D uncertain. The CDR3 length is 14 residues. The V end was cut by 2 bases, the J end by 0 bases, with 7 bases between. The germline gives CDR1 SNHLY, CDR2 FYNNEI. In nucleotides, the CDR3 is TGTGCCAGCAGTGAACGTAGAGTGAACACTGAAGCTTTCTTT. Its protein is CASSERRVNTEAFF.

The chain carries TRBV6-1 and TRBJ2-2; the D gene is possibly TRBD2 (6 bases). Germline V CDR1 and CDR2: MNHNS, SASEGT. Deletions cut 6 bases from V and 1 base from J, with 12 bases between. The CDR3 covers 15 residues. This chain's CDR3 is CASRPPGLNTGELFF. The CDR3, as DNA: TGTGCCAGCAGGCCACCGGGACTGAACACCGGGGAGCTGTTTTTT.

The CDR3 DNA reads TGCGCCAGCAGCTTGACTTTAGGGGGTAGAACTGAAGCTTTCTTT. This gives the protein CASSLTLGGRTEAFF. This chain uses TRBV5-1 with TRBJ1-1; D possibly corresponds to TRBD1 (6 bases). V was cut by 1 base and J by 5 bases, with 15 bases left in between. CDR1 SGHRS and CDR2 YFSETQ come from the germline V gene. This CDR3 is built from 15 residues.

This sequence joins TRBV27 and TRBJ1-1; 9 bases align to TRBD1. V lost 5 bases to trimming and J lost 0 bases; unmatched junction nucleotides: 7. Germline V CDR1 and CDR2: MNHEY, SMNVEV (reference sequence). This CDR3 region has 16 residues. This CDR3 is CASSQDRGLVNTEAFF. In DNA form, the CDR3 reads TGTGCCAGCAGTCAGGACAGGGGTTTGGTGAACACTGAAGCTTTCTTT.

CDR3: CASSLLHNLEDEKLFF. The CDR3 coding sequence is TGTGCCAGCAGCTTATTACATAACCTCGAGGATGAAAAACTGTTTTTT. The gene calls are TRBV7-9 and TRBJ1-4; D unresolved. The V gene's germline CDR1 is SEHNR and CDR2 FQNEAQ (reference sequence). CDR3 length: 16 amino acids. V was trimmed by 2 bases and J by 6 bases, leaving 16 bases between them.

V gene TRBV10-3 combines with J gene TRBJ2-2, with 12 bases lining up with TRBD2. From germline, CDR1 is ENHRY and CDR2 SYGVKD. The CDR3 length is 17 residues. V dropped 6 bases and J dropped 0; count of bases not matched to a gene: 5. CDR3 loop: CAISQTSGGSNTGELFF. CDR3 in DNA: TGTGCCATCAGCCAGACTAGCGGGGGCTCGAACACCGGGGAGCTGTTTTTT.

The chain employs TRBV6-1 and TRBJ2-1; 13 bases line up with TRBD2. Germline CDR1 reads MNHNS; CDR2 reads SASEGT. The CDR3 sequence is 14 residues long. The junction had 4 bases not matched to a gene; V was cut back by 8 bases and J by 6 bases. CDR3 bases: TGTGCCAGCTGTACTAGCGGGAGGGCCAATGAGCAGTTCTTC. Amino acids: CASCTSGRANEQFF.

This clone was observed a handful of times. The V call is TRBV27, the J call TRBJ2-5; possibly TRBD2 for D (7 bases). The germline V gene encodes CDR1 MNHEY and CDR2 SMNVEV (reference sequence). The CDR3 spans 15 residues. V shed 3 bases and J shed 3 bases, with 14 bases lying between them. The CDR3 DNA sequence: TGTGCCAGCAGTTTGGGGGCGGGGGTTGAAGAGACCCAGTACTTC. This translates into CASSLGAGVEETQYF.

The V call is TRBV15, the J call TRBJ2-2; possible D gene TRBD2, 5 bases. Germline assignment: CDR1 LNHNV and CDR2 YYDKDF (reference sequence). Trimming removed 5 bases from V and 4 bases from J, with 17 bases in between. CDR3 length: 16 residues. Written as DNA, the CDR3 is TGTGCCACCAGCTCCCTAGCTTTCGGTGTCACCGGGGAGCTGTTTTTT. This translates into CATSSLAFGVTGELFF.

V gene TRBV19 combines with J gene TRBJ2-1; 14 bases map to TRBD2. The germline CDR1 and CDR2 sequences are LNHDA and SQIVND (reference sequence). J was trimmed by 8 bases and V by 10 bases; bases with no gene match: 7. CDR3 length: 14 amino acids. CDR3 coding DNA: TGTGCCACCTCGGGACTAGCGGGAGTGGATGAGCAGTTCTTC. This codes for CATSGLAGVDEQFF.

The chain uses TRBV6-6 and TRBJ1-5; 7 bases are a match to TRBD1. There are 16 residues in the CDR3. Germline V gives CDR1 MNHNY, CDR2 SVGAGI (reference sequence). After removal of 2 bases from V and 2 bases from J, the junction contained 6 bases not matched to a gene. This chain's CDR3 is CASSYRRGQGNQPQHF. The CDR3 DNA is TGTGCCAGCAGTTACCGAAGGGGGCAGGGCAATCAGCCCCAGCATTTT.

The chain carries TRBV9 and TRBJ1-1; TRBD1 matches 9 bases. V was pared by 4 bases and J by 2 bases, with 6 bases of the junction left unmatched. The germline CDR1 and CDR2 sequences are SGDLS and YYNGEE. This CDR3 contains 15 residues. The CDR3 nucleotides are TGTGCCAGCAGCCTGCGGGACAGGGCCAACACTGAAGCTTTCTTT. Its protein product is CASSLRDRANTEAFF.

The chain has TRBV6-9 and TRBJ2-7; D is unresolved. The CDR3 has 11 residues. CDR1 MNHGY and CDR2 SVAAGI come from the germline V gene. V was pared by 9 bases and J by 7 bases, with 13 bases between. The CDR3 DNA follows: TGTGCCAGTCCAAGCGTGTATGAGCAGTACTTC. Translation: CASPSVYEQYF.

The J gene is TRBJ1-3, the V gene TRBV11-2, with no clear D. CDR1 and CDR2 from the germline V gene are SGHAT and FQNNGV. This CDR3 is built from 13 residues. With 4 bases removed from V and 0 bases from J, the gap between germline ends came to 4 bases. The CDR3 is CASSSISGNTIYF. The CDR3 DNA reads as TGTGCCAGCAGCTCCATCTCTGGAAACACCATATATTTT. The complete variable domain, with remaining parts taken from reference TRBV11-2 and TRBJ1-3, reads EAGVAQSPRYKIIEKRQSVAFWCNPISGHATLYWYQQILGQGPKLLIQFQNNGVVDDSQLPKDRFSAERLKGVDSTLKIQPAKLEDSAVYLCASSSISGNTIYFGEGSWLTVV.

The chain combines TRBV29-1 with TRBJ2-2; perhaps TRBD2 as D (6 bases). This CDR3 comprises 11 residues. Trimming stripped 7 bases from V and 8 bases from J, with 11 bases between. Germline V gives CDR1 SQVTM, CDR2 ANQGSEA. CDR3 region: CSAGRTGELFF. As DNA, the CDR3 is TGCAGCGCTGGGAGGACTGGGGAGCTGTTTTTT.

This clone was detected only a few times. V and J are TRBV9 and TRBJ2-1; D is undetermined. The CDR3 loop spans 14 amino acids. Trimming shortened V by 4 bases and J by 9 bases, and 17 bases separated the two germline ends. In germline, CDR1 is SGDLS, CDR2 YYNGEE. The DNA for the CDR3 is TGTGCCAGCAGCTCCCAAATCCCCCGCGTTGAGCAGTTCTTC. It yields the protein CASSSQIPRVEQFF.

CDR3 in DNA: TGCGCCAGCAGTGAGTCAGGGCTAGCGGGCCTGGAGACCCAGTACTTC. Its translation is CASSESGLAGLETQYF. The rearrangement joins TRBV10-1 to TRBJ2-5, with TRBD2 matching 8 bases. This CDR3 spans 16 amino acids. In germline, CDR1 is WNHNN, CDR2 SYGVQD (reference sequence). The V and J ends lost 0 bases and 5 bases, in that order; junction bases with no gene match: 8.

The rearrangement links TRBV5-4 to TRBJ2-7; 7 bases are shared with TRBD1. The germline gives CDR1 SGHNT, CDR2 YYREEE (reference sequence). Losses at the gene ends were 4 bases for V and 2 bases for J; bases not matched to a gene: 6. The CDR3 runs to 14 residues. In DNA, the CDR3 is TGTGCCAGCAGCCCCCATGACAGGGCCTACGAGCAGTACTTC. Its translation: CASSPHDRAYEQYF.

The rearrangement uses TRBV27 and TRBJ1-5; D is ambiguous. The CDR3 has 16 residues. Looked up from germline, CDR1 is MNHEY and CDR2 is SMNVEV (reference sequence). Trimming pared 5 bases from V and 7 bases from J, leaving 21 bases between. The CDR3 here is CASSRSLGEAYQPQHF. In DNA, the CDR3 is TGTGCCAGCAGTCGATCCTTGGGAGAGGCATACCAGCCCCAGCATTTT.

On this clone itself: The junction departs from the called germline gene at one end, perhaps through a read error. V and J are TRBV7-7 and TRBJ2-7, with 12 bases matching TRBD2. This CDR3 has 15 residues. Looked up from germline, CDR1 is SSHAT and CDR2 is FNYEAQ (reference sequence). The chain's CDR3 is CASSQGLAGFYEQYF. CDR3 DNA sequence: TGTGCTAGCAGCCAAGGACTAGCGGGATTCTACGAGCAGTACTTC. The full variable domain, its missing parts supplied by reference TRBV7-7 and TRBJ2-7, is GAGVSQSPRYKVTKRGQDVTLRCDPISSHATLYWYQQALGQGPEFLTYFNYEAQPDKSGLPSDRFSAERPEGSISTLTIQRTEQRDSAMYRCASSQGLAGFYEQYFGPGTRLTVT.

This chain links TRBV28 with TRBJ1-5; 10 bases fit TRBD1. This CDR3 spans 16 amino acids. Germline trimming cut 6 bases from V and 7 bases from J; bases unmatched to any gene: 12. The V gene's germline CDR1 is MDHEN and CDR2 SYDVKM. The CDR3 region has the DNA TGTGCCAGCAGCCTTCAAACCGGGACAGGGGTCCAGCCCCAGCATTTT. Amino acids: CASSLQTGTGVQPQHF. The entire variable domain, with the rest obtained from reference TRBV28 and TRBJ1-5, is as follows: DVKVTQSSRYLVKRTGEKVFLECVQDMDHENMFWYRQDPGLGLRLIYFSYDVKMKEKGDIPEGYSVSREKKERFSLILESASTNQTSMYLCASSLQTGTGVQPQHFGDGTRLSIL.

The gene calls are TRBV10-3 and TRBJ2-1, with 9 bases matching TRBD1. Germline CDR1 and CDR2: ENHRY and SYGVKD. J lost 9 bases, V lost 8 bases, and 8 bases had no gene match. This CDR3 is built from 13 residues. The CDR3: CAIARDREGEQFF. For the CDR3, the DNA is TGTGCCATCGCCCGGGACAGGGAGGGTGAGCAGTTCTTC.

V is TRBV10-1 and J is TRBJ2-7, with 7 positions matching TRBD2. This CDR3 has 13 residues. V dropped 9 bases and J dropped 6; count of bases not matched to a gene: 11. CDR1 and CDR2 (germline): WNHNN, SYGVQD (reference sequence). The CDR3 region has the DNA TGCGCCAGTCAAGCGGGGAAATCATTCGAGCAGTACTTC. Residues: CASQAGKSFEQYF.

The chain carries TRBV7-2 and TRBJ1-3; the D gene is possibly TRBD1 (6 bases). Between the trimmed V and J ends, which lost 5 bases and 4 bases, there was a span of 9 bases. Germline-derived CDR1 and CDR2 are SGHTA and FQGNSA. The CDR3 has 13 residues. CDR3 nucleotide sequence: TGTGCCAGCAGCCCCGGGACAGGAAACACCATATATTTT. As protein: CASSPGTGNTIYF.

This rearrangement joins TRBV6-4 to TRBJ2-3; D is uncertain. This CDR3 comprises 13 residues. Germline V gene data show CDR1 as MRHNA and CDR2 as SNTAGT. The V end lost 3 bases, the J end lost 8 bases, and 12 bases lay between the germline ends. This chain's CDR3 is CASSEQPETTQYF. The CDR3 DNA reads TGTGCCAGCAGTGAACAGCCAGAGACTACGCAGTATTTT.

The gene calls are TRBV19 and TRBJ1-2, with D possibly TRBD1 on 6 matching bases. This CDR3 contains 15 residues. Germline V gene data show CDR1 as LNHDA and CDR2 as SQIVND (reference sequence). The V and J ends lost 6 bases and 1 base respectively, with 15 bases between them. The CDR3 spells CASSRQDTVNYGYTF. CDR3 DNA sequence: TGTGCCAGTAGCCGACAGGATACCGTTAACTATGGCTACACCTTC.

This chain joins TRBV7-2 and TRBJ1-5; possible D gene TRBD1, 6 bases. V lost 5 bases and J lost 0, with 11 bases in between. The CDR3 covers 15 residues. Germline-derived CDR1 and CDR2 are SGHTA and FQGNSA. The CDR3, as DNA: TGTGCCAGCAGCGCGCCGGGACATAGCAATCAGCCCCAGCATTTT. Translation: CASSAPGHSNQPQHF. The full variable domain, completed using reference TRBV7-2 and TRBJ1-5, is GAGVSQSPSNKVTEKGKDVELRCDPISGHTALYWYRQSLGQGLEFLIYFQGNSAPDKSGLPSDRFSAERTGGSVSTLTIQRTQQEDSAVYLCASSAPGHSNQPQHFGDGTRLSIL.

The chain joins TRBV28 to TRBJ2-3, with 11 bases aligning to TRBD2. Germline V gene data show CDR1 as MDHEN and CDR2 as SYDVKM. CDR3 length: 17 residues. V was pared by 4 bases and J by 6 bases, with 12 bases of the junction left unmatched. This chain's CDR3 is CASSSGGSGGAWDTQYF. In DNA, the CDR3 is TGTGCCAGCAGTTCCGGTGGTAGCGGGGGGGCATGGGATACGCAGTATTTT.